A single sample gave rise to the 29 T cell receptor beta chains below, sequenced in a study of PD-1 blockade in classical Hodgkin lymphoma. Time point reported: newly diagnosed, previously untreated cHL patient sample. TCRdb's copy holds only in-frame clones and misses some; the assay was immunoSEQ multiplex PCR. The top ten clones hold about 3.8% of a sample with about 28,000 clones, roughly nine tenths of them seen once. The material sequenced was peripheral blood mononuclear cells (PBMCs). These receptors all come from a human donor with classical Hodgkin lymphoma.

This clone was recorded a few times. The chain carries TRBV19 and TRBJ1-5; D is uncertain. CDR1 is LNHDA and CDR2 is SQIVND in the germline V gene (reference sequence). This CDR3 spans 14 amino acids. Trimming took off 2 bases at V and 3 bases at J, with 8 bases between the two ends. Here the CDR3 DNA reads TGTGCCAGTAGTATACCAGGACTCAATCAGCCCCAGCATTTT. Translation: CASSIPGLNQPQHF.

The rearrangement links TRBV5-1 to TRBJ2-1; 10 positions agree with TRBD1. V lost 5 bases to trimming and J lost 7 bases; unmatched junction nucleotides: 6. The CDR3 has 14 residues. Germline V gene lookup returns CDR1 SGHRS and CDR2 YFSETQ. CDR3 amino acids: CASSPGQGGNEQFF. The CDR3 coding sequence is TGCGCCAGCAGTCCCGGACAGGGGGGAAATGAGCAGTTCTTC. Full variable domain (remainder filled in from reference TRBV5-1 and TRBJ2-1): KAGVTQTPRYLIKTRGQQVTLSCSPISGHRSVSWYQQTPGQGLQFLFEYFSETQRNKGNFPGRFSGRQFSNSRSEMNVSTLELGDSALYLCASSPGQGGNEQFFGPGTRLTVL.

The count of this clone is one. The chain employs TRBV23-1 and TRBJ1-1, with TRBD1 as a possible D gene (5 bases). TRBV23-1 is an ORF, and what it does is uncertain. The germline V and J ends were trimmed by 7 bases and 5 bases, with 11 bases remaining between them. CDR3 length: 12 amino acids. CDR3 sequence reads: CASNPTETEAFF. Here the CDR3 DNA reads TGCGCCAGCAATCCGACAGAGACTGAAGCTTTCTTT.

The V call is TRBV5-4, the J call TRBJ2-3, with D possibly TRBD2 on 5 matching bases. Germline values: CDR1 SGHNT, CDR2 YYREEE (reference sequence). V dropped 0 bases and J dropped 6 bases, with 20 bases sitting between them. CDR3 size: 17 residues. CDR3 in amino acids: CASSLETSTPSGDTQYF. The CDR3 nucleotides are TGTGCCAGCAGCTTGGAAACCTCAACACCCTCGGGGGATACGCAGTATTTT.

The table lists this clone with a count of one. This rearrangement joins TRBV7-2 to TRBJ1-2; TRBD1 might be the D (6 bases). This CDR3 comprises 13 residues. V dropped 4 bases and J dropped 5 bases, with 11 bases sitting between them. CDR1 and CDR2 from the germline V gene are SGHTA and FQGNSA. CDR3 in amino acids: CASSSGTRYGYTF. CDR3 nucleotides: TGTGCCAGCAGCTCCGGGACACGGTATGGCTACACCTTC.

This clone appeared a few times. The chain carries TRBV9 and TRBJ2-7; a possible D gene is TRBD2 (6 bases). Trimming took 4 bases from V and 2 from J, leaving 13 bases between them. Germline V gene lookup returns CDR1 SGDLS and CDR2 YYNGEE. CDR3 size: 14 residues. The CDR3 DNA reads TGTGCCAGCAGCCCCCGGACTACCACCTACGAGCAGTACTTC. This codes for CASSPRTTTYEQYF. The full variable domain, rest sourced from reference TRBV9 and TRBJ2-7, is DSGVTQTPKHLITATGQRVTLRCSPRSGDLSVYWYQQSLDQGLQFLIQYYNGEERAKGNILERFSAQQFPDLHSELNLSSLELGDSALYFCASSPRTTTYEQYFGPGTRLTVT.

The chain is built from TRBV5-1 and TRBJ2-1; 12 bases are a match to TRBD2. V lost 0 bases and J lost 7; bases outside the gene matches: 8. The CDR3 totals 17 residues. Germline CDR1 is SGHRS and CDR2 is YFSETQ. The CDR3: CASSLVLAGGGRNEQFF. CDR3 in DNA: TGCGCCAGCAGCTTGGTGCTAGCGGGAGGGGGAAGAAATGAGCAGTTCTTC.

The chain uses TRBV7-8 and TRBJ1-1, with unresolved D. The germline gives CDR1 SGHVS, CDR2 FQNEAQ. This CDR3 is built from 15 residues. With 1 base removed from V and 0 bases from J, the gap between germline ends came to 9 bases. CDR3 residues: CASSLGIGLNTEAFF. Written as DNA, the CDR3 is TGTGCCAGCAGCTTAGGCATAGGGCTGAACACTGAAGCTTTCTTT.

CDR3 sequence: CASSLGEEKYF. The CDR3 DNA follows: TGCGCCAGCAGCTTGGGAGAGGAGAAGTACTTC. The chain uses TRBV5-1 and TRBJ2-4; D not certain. V lost 0 bases to trimming and J lost 14 bases, with 9 bases between them. Germline CDR1 is SGHRS and CDR2 is YFSETQ. The CDR3 is made up of 11 amino acids.

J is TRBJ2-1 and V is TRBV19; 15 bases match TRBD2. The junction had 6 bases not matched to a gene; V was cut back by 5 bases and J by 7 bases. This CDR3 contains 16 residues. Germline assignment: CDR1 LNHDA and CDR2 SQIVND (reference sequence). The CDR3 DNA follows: TGTGCCAGTAGTCAGGGACTAGCGGGAGGATGGAATGAGCAGTTCTTC. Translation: CASSQGLAGGWNEQFF.

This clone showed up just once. In DNA form, the CDR3 reads TGTGCCAGCAGTTATGGGGGTTCCTACGAGCAGTACTTC. As protein: CASSYGGSYEQYF. This chain uses TRBV6-5 with TRBJ2-7; D is perhaps TRBD1 or TRBD2 (5 bases each). The germline V gene has CDR1 MNHEY and CDR2 SVGAGI. The CDR3 has 13 amino acids. The V and J ends lost 3 bases and 1 base respectively, with 7 bases between them.

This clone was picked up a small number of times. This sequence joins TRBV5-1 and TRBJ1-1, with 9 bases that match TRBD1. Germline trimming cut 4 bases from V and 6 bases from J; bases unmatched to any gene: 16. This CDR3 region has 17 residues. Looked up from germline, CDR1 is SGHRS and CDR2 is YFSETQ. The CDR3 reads CASSEPLDRGIASEAFF. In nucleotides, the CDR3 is TGCGCCAGCAGCGAACCACTAGACAGGGGGATTGCTTCTGAAGCTTTCTTT.

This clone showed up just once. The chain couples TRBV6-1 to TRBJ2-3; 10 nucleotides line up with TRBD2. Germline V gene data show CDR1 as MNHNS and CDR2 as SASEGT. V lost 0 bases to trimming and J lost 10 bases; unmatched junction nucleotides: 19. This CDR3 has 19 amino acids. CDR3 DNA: TGTGCCAGCAGTGAAGCCATCGTCTTAGCGGGAGGCCCCTCATACGCGCAGTATTTT. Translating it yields CASSEAIVLAGGPSYAQYF.

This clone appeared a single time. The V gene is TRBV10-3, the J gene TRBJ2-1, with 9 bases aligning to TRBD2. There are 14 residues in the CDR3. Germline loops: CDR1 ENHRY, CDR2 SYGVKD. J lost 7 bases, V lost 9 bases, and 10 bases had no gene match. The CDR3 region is CAISGSAGVNEQFF. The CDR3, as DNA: TGTGCCATTAGCGGGAGTGCGGGAGTTAATGAGCAGTTCTTC.

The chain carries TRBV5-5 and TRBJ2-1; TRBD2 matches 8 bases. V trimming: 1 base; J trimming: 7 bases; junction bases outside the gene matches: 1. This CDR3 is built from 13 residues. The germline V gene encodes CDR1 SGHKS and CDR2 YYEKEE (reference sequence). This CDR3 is CASSLPSGNEQFF. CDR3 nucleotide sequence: TGTGCCAGCAGCTTGCCTAGCGGGAATGAGCAGTTCTTC.

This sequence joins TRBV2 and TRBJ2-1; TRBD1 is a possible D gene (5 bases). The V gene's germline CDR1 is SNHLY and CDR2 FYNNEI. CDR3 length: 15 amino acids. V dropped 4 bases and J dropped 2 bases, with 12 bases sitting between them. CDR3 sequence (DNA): TGTGCCAGCAGTGGGGGCGGACAACCCTACAATGAGCAGTTCTTC. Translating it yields CASSGGGQPYNEQFF. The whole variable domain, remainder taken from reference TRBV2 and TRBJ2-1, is EPEVTQTPSHQVTQMGQEVILRCVPISNHLYFYWYRQILGQKVEFLVSFYNNEISEKSEIFDDQFSVERPDGSNFTLKIRSTKLEDSAMYFCASSGGGQPYNEQFFGPGTRLTVL.

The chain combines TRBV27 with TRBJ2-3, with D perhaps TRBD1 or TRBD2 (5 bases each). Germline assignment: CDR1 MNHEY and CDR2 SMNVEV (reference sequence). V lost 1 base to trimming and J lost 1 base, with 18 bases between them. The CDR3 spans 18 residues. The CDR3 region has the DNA TGTGCCAGCAGTTTATGGGGTGGAAGAGGGGCGGGCACAGATACGCAGTATTTT. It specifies CASSLWGGRGAGTDTQYF.

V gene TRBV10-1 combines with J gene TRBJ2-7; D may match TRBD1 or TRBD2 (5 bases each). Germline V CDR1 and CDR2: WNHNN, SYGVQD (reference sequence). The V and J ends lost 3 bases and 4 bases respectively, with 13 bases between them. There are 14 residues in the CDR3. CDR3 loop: CASSEPGTPYEQYF. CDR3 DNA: TGCGCCAGCAGTGAACCCGGGACGCCGTACGAGCAGTACTTC.

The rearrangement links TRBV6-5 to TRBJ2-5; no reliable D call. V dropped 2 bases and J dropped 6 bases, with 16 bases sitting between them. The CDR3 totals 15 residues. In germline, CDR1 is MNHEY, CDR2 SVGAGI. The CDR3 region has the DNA TGTGCCAGCAGTTACACTCGGACCAGGCATAAGACCCAGTACTTC. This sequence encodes CASSYTRTRHKTQYF.

DNA for the CDR3: TGCGCCAGCCGCGAGATGTGGCCCACTAACTATGGCTACACCTTC. Its protein is CASREMWPTNYGYTF. The chain recombines TRBV5-1 with TRBJ1-2; D call uncertain. Trimming shortened V by 7 bases and J by 0 bases, and 16 bases separated the two germline ends. There are 15 residues in the CDR3. Germline V gives CDR1 SGHRS, CDR2 YFSETQ.

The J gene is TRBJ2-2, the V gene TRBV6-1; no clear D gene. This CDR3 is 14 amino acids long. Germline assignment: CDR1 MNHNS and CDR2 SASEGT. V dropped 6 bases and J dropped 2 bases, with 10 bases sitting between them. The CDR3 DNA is TGTGCCAGCAGGTTGATAGAAAACACCGGGGAGCTGTTTTTT. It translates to CASRLIENTGELFF.

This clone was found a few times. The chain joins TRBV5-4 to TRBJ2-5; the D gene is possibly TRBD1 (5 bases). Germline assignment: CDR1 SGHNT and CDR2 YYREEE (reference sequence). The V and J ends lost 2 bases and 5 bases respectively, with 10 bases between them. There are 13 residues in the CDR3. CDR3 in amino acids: CASSLGKGETQYF. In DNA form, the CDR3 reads TGTGCCAGCAGCTTAGGTAAGGGGGAGACCCAGTACTTC.

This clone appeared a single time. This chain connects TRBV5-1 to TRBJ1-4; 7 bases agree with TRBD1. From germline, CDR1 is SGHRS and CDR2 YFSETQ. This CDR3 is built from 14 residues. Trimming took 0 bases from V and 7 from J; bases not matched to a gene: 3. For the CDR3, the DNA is TGCGCCAGCAGCTTGGAGGGGACAGCTGAAAAACTGTTTTTT. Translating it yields CASSLEGTAEKLFF.

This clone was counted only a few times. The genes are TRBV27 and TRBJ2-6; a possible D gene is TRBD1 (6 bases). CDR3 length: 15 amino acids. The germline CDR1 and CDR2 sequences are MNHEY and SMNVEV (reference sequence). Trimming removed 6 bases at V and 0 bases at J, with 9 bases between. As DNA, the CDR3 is TGTGCCAGCAGACAGGGCGGCTCTGGGGCCAACGTCCTGACTTTC. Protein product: CASRQGGSGANVLTF.

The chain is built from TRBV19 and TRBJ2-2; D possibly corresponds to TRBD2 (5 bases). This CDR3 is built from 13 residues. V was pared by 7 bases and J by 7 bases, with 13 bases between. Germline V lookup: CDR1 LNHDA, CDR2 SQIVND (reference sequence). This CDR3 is CASTLIGGGELFF. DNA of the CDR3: TGTGCCAGTACCTTAATTGGAGGCGGGGAGCTGTTTTTT. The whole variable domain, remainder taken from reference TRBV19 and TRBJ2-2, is DGGITQSPKYLFRKEGQNVTLSCEQNLNHDAMYWYRQDPGQGLRLIYYSQIVNDFQKGDIAEGYSVSREKKESFPLTVTSAQKNPTAFYLCASTLIGGGELFFGEGSRLTVL.

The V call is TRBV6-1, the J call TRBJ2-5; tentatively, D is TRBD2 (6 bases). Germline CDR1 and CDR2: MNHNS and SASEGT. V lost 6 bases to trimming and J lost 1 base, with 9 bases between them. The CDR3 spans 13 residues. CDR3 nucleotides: TGTGCCAGCAGAATTAGCGGCCAAGAGACCCAGTACTTC. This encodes CASRISGQETQYF.

CDR3 loop: CASSYSLDYEQYF. CDR3 sequence (DNA): TGTGCCAGCAGTTACTCGCTAGATTACGAGCAGTACTTC. The chain recombines TRBV6-6 with TRBJ2-7; D unclear. There are 13 residues in the CDR3. CDR1 MNHNY and CDR2 SVGAGI come from the germline V gene (reference sequence). V lost 0 bases, J lost 4 bases, and 7 bases lay in between.

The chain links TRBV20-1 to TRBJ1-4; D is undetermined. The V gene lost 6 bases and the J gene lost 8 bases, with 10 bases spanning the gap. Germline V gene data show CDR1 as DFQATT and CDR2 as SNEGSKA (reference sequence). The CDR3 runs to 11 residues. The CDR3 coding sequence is TGCAGTGCCGCCGATGGAGAAAAACTGTTTTTT. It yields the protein CSAADGEKLFF.

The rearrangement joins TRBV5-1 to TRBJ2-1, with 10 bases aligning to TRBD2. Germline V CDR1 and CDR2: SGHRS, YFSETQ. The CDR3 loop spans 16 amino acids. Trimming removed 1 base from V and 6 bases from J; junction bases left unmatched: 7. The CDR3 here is CASSLSLAGVSNEQFF. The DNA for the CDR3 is TGCGCCAGCAGCTTGTCCCTAGCGGGAGTTAGCAATGAGCAGTTCTTC.